This entry lists 27 T cell receptor beta chains sequenced from one sample in a study of spatial heterogeneity in lung cancer. TCRdb fed the 5' RACE reads into MiXCR, producing one record per CDR3 protein. The data contain tens of thousands of distinct CDR3 sequences, about 12% of them singletons. Time point here: sample taken at primary tumor resection. The study sequenced unsorted whole RNA from tumor, nontumor lung or frozen PBMC. This material consisted of PBMCs, taken at surgery. The receptors here all came from a male donor with early-stage non-small cell lung cancer.

This sequence joins TRBV4-1 and TRBJ1-5; D call uncertain. V was shortened by 0 bases and J by 6 bases, with 18 bases between the two germline ends. The CDR3 length is 17 residues. Looked up from germline, CDR1 is MGHRA and CDR2 is YSYEKL. CDR3 nucleotides: TGCGCCAGCAGCCAAGAAAATTTGGGAGCAAATGTTCAGCCCCAGCATTTT. It translates to CASSQENLGANVQPQHF.

V gene TRBV29-1 combines with J gene TRBJ2-7, with TRBD1 matching over 8 bases. The CDR3 is made up of 14 amino acids. V lost 4 bases to trimming and J lost 4 bases; unmatched junction nucleotides: 9. The germline V gene encodes CDR1 SQVTM and CDR2 ANQGSEA. CDR3 sequence: CSVAQGEYTYEQYF. The CDR3 DNA is TGCAGCGTTGCACAGGGGGAATATACATACGAGCAGTACTTC.

Here the CDR3 reads CSATNHDRVTYNEQFF. In DNA, the CDR3 is TGCAGTGCTACGAACCATGACAGGGTAACCTACAATGAGCAGTTCTTC. This chain links TRBV20-1 with TRBJ2-1, with TRBD1 identical over 7 bases. The CDR3 covers 16 residues. The germline gives CDR1 DFQATT, CDR2 SNEGSKA (reference sequence). After removal of 4 bases from V and 2 bases from J, the junction contained 11 bases not matched to a gene.

This chain connects TRBV5-5 to TRBJ1-1; D gene ambiguous. V dropped 4 bases and J dropped 0 bases, with 16 bases sitting between them. The CDR3 has 16 residues. The germline CDR1 and CDR2 sequences are SGHKS and YYEKEE (reference sequence). CDR3 bases: TGTGCCAGCAGCGTTCTGTTTACAGTTTTGAACACTGAAGCTTTCTTT. It yields the protein CASSVLFTVLNTEAFF.

J is TRBJ1-5 and V is TRBV7-2; no reliable D call. The V end was cut by 5 bases, the J end by 4 bases, with 9 bases between. Germline-derived CDR1 and CDR2 are SGHTA and FQGNSA. The CDR3 is made up of 13 amino acids. The CDR3 DNA is TGTGCCAGCAGCCCGACTATTAATCAGCCCCAGCATTTT. It is translated as CASSPTINQPQHF. Variable domain in full (rest from reference TRBV7-2 and TRBJ1-5): GAGVSQSPSNKVTEKGKDVELRCDPISGHTALYWYRQSLGQGLEFLIYFQGNSAPDKSGLPSDRFSAERTGGSVSTLTIQRTQQEDSAVYLCASSPTINQPQHFGDGTRLSIL.

The rearrangement joins TRBV7-2 to TRBJ2-3, with 7 bases lining up with TRBD1. Germline CDR1 reads SGHTA; CDR2 reads FQGNSA. With 1 base clipped from V and 3 bases from J, the junction kept 7 bases outside the gene matches. The CDR3 is made up of 16 amino acids. CDR3 DNA sequence: TGTGCCAGCAGCTTAGTGGGGGACAGCAAGACAGATACGCAGTATTTT. This codes for CASSLVGDSKTDTQYF.

The chain has TRBV29-1 and TRBJ2-3, with D maybe TRBD1 (6 bases). CDR3 length: 12 residues. V was clipped by 1 base and J by 6 bases, with 8 bases between them. Germline loops: CDR1 SQVTM, CDR2 ANQGSEA. CDR3 nucleotide sequence: TGCAGCGTTGAAGCAGGGGTGGATACGCAGTATTTT. Translated, it gives CSVEAGVDTQYF.

In its sample, this clonotype was seen a few times. This chain uses TRBV20-1 with TRBJ1-1; D is unresolved. The V gene's germline CDR1 is DFQATT and CDR2 SNEGSKA (reference sequence). Trimming took 0 bases from V and 4 from J, leaving 9 bases between them. This CDR3 is built from 13 residues. Written as DNA, the CDR3 is TGCAGTGCTAGAGATGGCAGGAGCACTGAAGCTTTCTTT. Translation gives CSARDGRSTEAFF.

This clonotype was observed many times. The chain is built from TRBV12-3 or TRBV12-4 and TRBJ2-7, with 9 bases identical to TRBD2. V shed 7 bases and J 5 bases; nucleotides not matched to a gene: 12. This CDR3 comprises 15 residues. The CDR3 loop is CASNWGLAGMNEQYF. DNA of the CDR3: TGTGCCAGCAACTGGGGCCTAGCGGGAATGAACGAGCAGTACTTC.

The chain uses TRBV12-3 or TRBV12-4 and TRBJ2-1, with 9 bases identical to TRBD2. This CDR3 is built from 16 residues. J gave up 7 bases and V 5 bases, and 12 bases lay outside the gene matches. The CDR3 nucleotides are TGTGCCAGCAGTCCCGCCGGGCGGGGGGGGCCGAATGAGCAGTTCTTC. This translates into CASSPAGRGGPNEQFF.

In its sample, this clonotype was seen many times. V usage is TRBV5-5 and J usage is TRBJ2-3; 11 positions match TRBD2. CDR3 length equals 16 residues. From germline, CDR1 is SGHKS and CDR2 YYEKEE (reference sequence). The V and J ends lost 4 bases and 4 bases, in that order; junction bases with no gene match: 8. Written as DNA, the CDR3 is TGTGCCAGCAGCCCCTTAGCGGGAGGGCCCGCAGATACGCAGTATTTT. Translation: CASSPLAGGPADTQYF.

This clonotype was counted only a few times. The chain uses TRBV28 and TRBJ1-5; 12 bases map to TRBD1. Trimming cost V 6 bases and J 1 base; bases outside gene matches: 7. The CDR3 length is 17 residues. Germline V gene sequence: CDR1 MDHEN, CDR2 SYDVKM. CDR3 DNA: TGTGCCAGCAGCCCGGGGACAGGGGGCTGGAGCAATCAGCCCCAGCATTTT. Translation: CASSPGTGGWSNQPQHF. The full variable domain, in which reference TRBV28 and TRBJ1-5 provide the parts outside the CDR3, is DVKVTQSSRYLVKRTGEKVFLECVQDMDHENMFWYRQDPGLGLRLIYFSYDVKMKEKGDIPEGYSVSREKKERFSLILESASTNQTSMYLCASSPGTGGWSNQPQHFGDGTRLSIL.

The chain carries TRBV3-1 and TRBJ2-3; the match to TRBD2 covers 7 bases. Germline V gives CDR1 LGHDT, CDR2 YNNKEL (reference sequence). Germline trimming cut 1 base from V and 9 bases from J; bases unmatched to any gene: 4. There are 13 residues in the CDR3. The CDR3 region is CASSQAAGETQYF. CDR3 bases: TGTGCCAGCAGCCAAGCGGCGGGAGAGACGCAGTATTTT.

The J gene is TRBJ2-2, the V gene TRBV9; TRBD2 might be the D (5 bases). The CDR3 covers 15 residues. Between the trimmed V and J ends, which lost 6 bases and 1 base, there was a span of 13 bases. The germline V gene has CDR1 SGDLS and CDR2 YYNGEE. CDR3 sequence reads: CASTKEGRNTGELFF. CDR3 DNA: TGTGCCAGCACCAAAGAGGGCCGGAACACCGGGGAGCTGTTTTTT.

This clonotype has more than one count but fewer than ten. V is TRBV5-1 and J is TRBJ2-5; tentative D call: TRBD1 (6 bases). The CDR3 is 17 residues long. Trimming removed 1 base at V and 5 bases at J, with 21 bases between. CDR1 and CDR2 (germline): SGHRS, YFSETQ. CDR3 sequence: CASSLRMGSGAEETQYF. The DNA for the CDR3 is TGCGCCAGCAGCTTGAGGATGGGATCAGGGGCCGAGGAGACCCAGTACTTC.

This clonotype showed up just a few times. The chain uses TRBV10-3 and TRBJ1-1; D is possibly TRBD1 (5 bases). Germline CDR1 ENHRY, CDR2 SYGVKD. This CDR3 has 13 amino acids. V dropped 3 bases and J dropped 1 base, with 6 bases sitting between them. The CDR3 nucleotides are TGTGCCATCAGTGACAGGGAGAACACTGAAGCTTTCTTT. This translates into CAISDRENTEAFF.

This clonotype has only a few counts. V usage is TRBV27 and J usage is TRBJ2-3, with TRBD1 matching 10 bases. Germline V lookup: CDR1 MNHEY, CDR2 SMNVEV (reference sequence). The CDR3 totals 14 residues. The V gene end was trimmed by 6 bases and the J gene end by 5 bases; junction bases not matched to a gene: 5. CDR3 nucleotide sequence: TGTGCCAGCAGCGGACAGGGGGTCATAGATACGCAGTATTTT. Amino acids: CASSGQGVIDTQYF.

Ten or more counts support this clonotype. This chain links TRBV11-2 with TRBJ2-7; D gene unclear. Germline CDR1 and CDR2: SGHAT and FQNNGV. V lost 1 base and J lost 5, with 9 bases in between. This CDR3 spans 13 amino acids. CDR3 region: CASSLGIVNEQYF. The CDR3 bases are TGTGCCAGCAGCTTAGGAATCGTTAACGAGCAGTACTTC. The complete variable domain, with remaining parts taken from reference TRBV11-2 and TRBJ2-7, reads EAGVAQSPRYKIIEKRQSVAFWCNPISGHATLYWYQQILGQGPKLLIQFQNNGVVDDSQLPKDRFSAERLKGVDSTLKIQPAKLEDSAVYLCASSLGIVNEQYFGPGTRLTVT.

This clonotype was picked up a small number of times. J is TRBJ1-5 and V is TRBV20-1; the D gene is possibly TRBD1 (5 bases). V lost 6 bases and J 3 bases, leaving 15 bases between the germline ends. Looked up from germline, CDR1 is DFQATT and CDR2 is SNEGSKA (reference sequence). The CDR3 loop spans 14 amino acids. The CDR3 here is CSAKVGGHNQPQHF. CDR3 bases: TGCAGTGCCAAGGTGGGAGGACACAATCAGCCCCAGCATTTT.

V gene TRBV5-1 combines with J gene TRBJ2-3, with 9 bases lining up with TRBD2. Germline-derived CDR1 and CDR2 are SGHRS and YFSETQ. V lost 3 bases and J lost 1; bases outside the gene matches: 9. The CDR3 has 17 amino acids. DNA of the CDR3: TGCGCCAGCAGCTCCGGCGGGGGGGCGAGGCGCACAGATACGCAGTATTTT. Translation: CASSSGGGARRTDTQYF.

This clonotype appeared many times. The V and J genes are TRBV6-2 or TRBV6-3 and TRBJ2-2; 13 bases map to TRBD2. The CDR3 loop spans 16 amino acids. With 6 bases clipped from V and 3 bases from J, the junction kept 4 bases outside the gene matches. Germline values: CDR1 MNHEY, CDR2 SVGEGT. CDR3: CASSRGLAGDTGELFF. CDR3 DNA sequence: TGTGCCAGCAGCCGCGGACTAGCGGGGGACACCGGGGAGCTGTTTTTT.

The sample holds many counts of this clonotype. This sequence joins TRBV28 and TRBJ2-6; 7 bases align to TRBD1. There are 17 residues in the CDR3. The V segment lost 7 bases and the J segment 0 bases; nucleotides outside the gene matches: 9. Germline CDR1 is MDHEN and CDR2 is SYDVKM. CDR3 in DNA: TGTGCCAGCACCTGGACAGGACTTCTCTCTGGGGCCAACGTCCTGACTTTC. As protein: CASTWTGLLSGANVLTF.

The chain joins TRBV20-1 to TRBJ1-5; 7 bases are a match to TRBD1. Germline V gene lookup returns CDR1 DFQATT and CDR2 SNEGSKA (reference sequence). The CDR3 spans 14 residues. Trimming removed 6 bases from V and 6 bases from J; junction bases left unmatched: 11. CDR3 amino acids: CSAPDRVSGQPQHF. DNA of the CDR3: TGCAGTGCCCCCGACAGGGTTTCGGGTCAGCCCCAGCATTTT.

V usage is TRBV25-1 and J usage is TRBJ1-1; TRBD1 agrees at 7 bases. The CDR3 spans 13 residues. In germline, CDR1 is MGHDK, CDR2 SYGVNS. With V trimmed by 6 bases and J by 3 bases, 4 bases remained unmatched. The CDR3 DNA reads TGTGCCAGCAGCCAACAGGGGTACACTGAAGCTTTCTTT. This gives the protein CASSQQGYTEAFF.

The chain carries TRBV18 and TRBJ1-5; 7 nucleotides agree with TRBD1. The V and J ends lost 3 bases and 4 bases, in that order; junction bases with no gene match: 12. Per germline, CDR1 KGHSH and CDR2 LQKENI. The CDR3 loop spans 17 amino acids. The CDR3 loop reads CASSPATAGGRNQPQHF. Written as DNA, the CDR3 is TGTGCCAGCTCACCGGCGACCGCAGGGGGGAGGAATCAGCCCCAGCATTTT.

The rearrangement uses TRBV24-1 and TRBJ1-5; D not certain. Germline values: CDR1 KGHDR, CDR2 SFDVKD. Between the trimmed V and J ends, which lost 4 bases and 2 bases, there was a span of 8 bases. The CDR3 sequence is 14 residues long. CDR3 sequence: CATSDPLGNQPQHF. For the CDR3, the DNA is TGTGCCACCAGTGACCCCTTGGGCAATCAGCCCCAGCATTTT.

This clonotype was counted at least ten times. The rearrangement links TRBV6-5 to TRBJ2-2; the D gene is possibly TRBD1 (6 bases). The CDR3 has 17 residues. Germline V gene data show CDR1 as MNHEY and CDR2 as SVGAGI. V gave up 7 bases and J gave up 3 bases, with 21 bases separating them. CDR3 coding DNA: TGTGCCAGCACCGCTCGCATCGGGACAACTTACACCGGGGAGCTGTTTTTT. Its translation: CASTARIGTTYTGELFF.